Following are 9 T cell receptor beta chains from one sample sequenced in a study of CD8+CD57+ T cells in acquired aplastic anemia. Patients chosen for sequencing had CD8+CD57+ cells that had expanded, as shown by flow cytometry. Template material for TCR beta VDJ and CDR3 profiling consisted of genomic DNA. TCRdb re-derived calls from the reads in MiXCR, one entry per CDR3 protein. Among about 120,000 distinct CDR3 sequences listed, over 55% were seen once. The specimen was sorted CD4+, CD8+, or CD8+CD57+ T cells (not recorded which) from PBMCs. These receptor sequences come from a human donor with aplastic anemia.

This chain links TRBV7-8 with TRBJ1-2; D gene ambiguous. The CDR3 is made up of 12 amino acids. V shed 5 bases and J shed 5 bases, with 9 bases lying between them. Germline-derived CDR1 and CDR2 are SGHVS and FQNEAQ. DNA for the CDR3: TGTGCCAGCAGCCCAGACTTATATGGCTACACCTTC. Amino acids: CASSPDLYGYTF.

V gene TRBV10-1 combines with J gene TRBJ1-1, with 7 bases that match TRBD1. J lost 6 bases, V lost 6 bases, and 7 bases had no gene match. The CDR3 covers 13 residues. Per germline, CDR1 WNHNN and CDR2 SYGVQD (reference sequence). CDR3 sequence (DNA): TGCGCCAGCAGGGACCACAGGGGCGCTGAAGCTTTCTTT. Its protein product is CASRDHRGAEAFF.

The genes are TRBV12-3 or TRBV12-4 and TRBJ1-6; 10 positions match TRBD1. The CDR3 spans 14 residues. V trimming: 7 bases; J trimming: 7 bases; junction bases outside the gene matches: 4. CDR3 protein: CASTVTGGNSPLHF. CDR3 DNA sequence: TGTGCCAGCACCGTGACAGGGGGCAATTCACCCCTCCACTTT.

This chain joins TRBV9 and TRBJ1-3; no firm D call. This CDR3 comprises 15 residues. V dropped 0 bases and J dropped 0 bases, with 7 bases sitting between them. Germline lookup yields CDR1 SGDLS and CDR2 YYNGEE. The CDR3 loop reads CASSVDGNSGNTIYF. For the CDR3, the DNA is TGTGCCAGCAGCGTAGATGGCAACTCTGGAAACACCATATATTTT.

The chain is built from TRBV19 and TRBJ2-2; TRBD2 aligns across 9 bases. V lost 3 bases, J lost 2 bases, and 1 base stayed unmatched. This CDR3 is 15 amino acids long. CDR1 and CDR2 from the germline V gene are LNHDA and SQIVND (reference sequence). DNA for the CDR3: TGTGCCAGTAGTATGACTAGCGGTAACACCGGGGAGCTGTTTTTT. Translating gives CASSMTSGNTGELFF.

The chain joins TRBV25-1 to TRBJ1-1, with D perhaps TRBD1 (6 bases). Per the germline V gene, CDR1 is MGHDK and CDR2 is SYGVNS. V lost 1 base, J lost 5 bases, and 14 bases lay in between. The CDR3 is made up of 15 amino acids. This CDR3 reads CASSEWKAGATEAFF. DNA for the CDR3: TGTGCCAGCAGTGAATGGAAGGCAGGGGCGACTGAAGCTTTCTTT.

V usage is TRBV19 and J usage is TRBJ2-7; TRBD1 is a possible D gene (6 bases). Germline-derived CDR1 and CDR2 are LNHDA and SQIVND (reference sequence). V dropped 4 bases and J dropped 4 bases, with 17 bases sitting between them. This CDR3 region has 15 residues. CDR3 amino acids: CASSTGTFGRYEQYF. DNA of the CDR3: TGTGCCAGTAGTACCGGGACATTCGGTCGGTACGAGCAGTACTTC. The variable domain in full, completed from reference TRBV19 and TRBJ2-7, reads DGGITQSPKYLFRKEGQNVTLSCEQNLNHDAMYWYRQDPGQGLRLIYYSQIVNDFQKGDIAEGYSVSREKKESFPLTVTSAQKNPTAFYLCASSTGTFGRYEQYFGPGTRLTVT.

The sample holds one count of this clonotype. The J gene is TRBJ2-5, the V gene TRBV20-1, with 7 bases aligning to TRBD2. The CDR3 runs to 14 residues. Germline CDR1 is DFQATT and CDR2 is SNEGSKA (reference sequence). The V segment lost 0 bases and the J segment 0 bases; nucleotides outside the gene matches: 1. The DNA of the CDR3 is TGCAGTGCTAGAGATGGGACTAACCAAGAGACCCAGTACTTC. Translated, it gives CSARDGTNQETQYF.

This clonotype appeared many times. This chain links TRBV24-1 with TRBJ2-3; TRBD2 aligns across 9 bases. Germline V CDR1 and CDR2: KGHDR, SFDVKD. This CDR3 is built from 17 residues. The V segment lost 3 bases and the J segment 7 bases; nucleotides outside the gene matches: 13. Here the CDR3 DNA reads TGTGCCACCAGTGATCTGCCGGGACTAGCCCGAGAAAATACGCAGTATTTT. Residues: CATSDLPGLARENTQYF.